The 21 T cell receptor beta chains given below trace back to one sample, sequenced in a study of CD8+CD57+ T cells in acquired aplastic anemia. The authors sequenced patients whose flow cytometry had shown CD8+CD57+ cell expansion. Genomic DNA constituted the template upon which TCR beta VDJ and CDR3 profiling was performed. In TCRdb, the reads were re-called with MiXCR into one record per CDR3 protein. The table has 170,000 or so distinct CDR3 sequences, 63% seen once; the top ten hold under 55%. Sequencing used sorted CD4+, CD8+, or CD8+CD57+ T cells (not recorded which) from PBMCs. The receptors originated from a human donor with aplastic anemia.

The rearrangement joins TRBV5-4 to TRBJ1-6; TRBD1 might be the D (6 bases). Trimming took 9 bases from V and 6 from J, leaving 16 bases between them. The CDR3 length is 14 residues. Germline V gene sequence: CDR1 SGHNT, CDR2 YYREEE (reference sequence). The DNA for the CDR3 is TGTGCCACGCACGGGCGGGGGGCTAATTCACCCCTCCACTTT. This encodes CATHGRGANSPLHF.

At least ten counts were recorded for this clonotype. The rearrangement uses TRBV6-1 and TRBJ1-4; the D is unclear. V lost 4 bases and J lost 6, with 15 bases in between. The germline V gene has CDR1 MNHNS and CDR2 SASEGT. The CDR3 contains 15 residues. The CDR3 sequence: CASSVSILRDEKLFF. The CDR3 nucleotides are TGTGCCAGCAGTGTCTCGATATTAAGGGATGAAAAACTGTTTTTT.

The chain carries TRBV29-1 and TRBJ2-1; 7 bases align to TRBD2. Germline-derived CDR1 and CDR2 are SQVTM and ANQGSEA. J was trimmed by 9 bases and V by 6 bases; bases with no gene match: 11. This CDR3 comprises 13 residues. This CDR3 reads CSVAILGGGEQFF. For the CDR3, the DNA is TGCAGCGTGGCTATCCTGGGGGGGGGTGAGCAGTTCTTC.

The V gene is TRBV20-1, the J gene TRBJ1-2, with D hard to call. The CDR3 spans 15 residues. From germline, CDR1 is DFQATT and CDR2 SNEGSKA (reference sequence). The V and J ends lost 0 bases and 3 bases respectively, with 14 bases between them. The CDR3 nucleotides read TGCAGTGCTAGAGATCCGGCAGAAGATCACTATGGCTACACCTTC. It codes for CSARDPAEDHYGYTF.

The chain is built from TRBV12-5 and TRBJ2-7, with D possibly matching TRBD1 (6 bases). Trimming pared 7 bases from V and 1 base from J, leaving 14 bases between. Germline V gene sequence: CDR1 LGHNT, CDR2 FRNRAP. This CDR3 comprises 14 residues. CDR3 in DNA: TGTGCTAGTGCTGTGGACAGCCCTTCCTACGAGCAGTACTTC. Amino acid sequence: CASAVDSPSYEQYF. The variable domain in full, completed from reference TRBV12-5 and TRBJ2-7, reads DARVTQTPRHKVTEMGQEVTMRCQPILGHNTVFWYRQTMMQGLELLAYFRNRAPLDDSGMPKDRFSAEMPDATLATLKIQPSEPRDSAVYFCASAVDSPSYEQYFGPGTRLTVT.

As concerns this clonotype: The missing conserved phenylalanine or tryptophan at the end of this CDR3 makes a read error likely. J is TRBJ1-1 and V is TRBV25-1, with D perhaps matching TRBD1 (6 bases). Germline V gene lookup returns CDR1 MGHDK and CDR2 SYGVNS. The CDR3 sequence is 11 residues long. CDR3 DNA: TGTGCCAGCGGTACAGGGACTGGAGCTTTCCTT. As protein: CASGTGTGAFL.

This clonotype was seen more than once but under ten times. The CDR3: CASSPLLRGRSYNEQFF. CDR3 DNA: TGTGCCAGCAGCCCCCTCCTTCGGGGGCGGTCCTACAATGAGCAGTTCTTC. This chain connects TRBV3-1 to TRBJ2-1; D tentatively fits TRBD1 or TRBD2 (6 bases each). The V end was cut by 4 bases, the J end by 1 base, with 17 bases between. CDR1 LGHDT and CDR2 YNNKEL come from the germline V gene (reference sequence). CDR3 length: 17 residues.

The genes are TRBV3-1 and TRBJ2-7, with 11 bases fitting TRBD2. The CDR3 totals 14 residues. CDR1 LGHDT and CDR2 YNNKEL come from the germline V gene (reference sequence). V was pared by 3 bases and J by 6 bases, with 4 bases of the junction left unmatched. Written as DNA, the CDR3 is TGTGCCAGCAGCCAGAATCTAGCGGGGGGCGAGCAGTACTTC. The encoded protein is CASSQNLAGGEQYF.

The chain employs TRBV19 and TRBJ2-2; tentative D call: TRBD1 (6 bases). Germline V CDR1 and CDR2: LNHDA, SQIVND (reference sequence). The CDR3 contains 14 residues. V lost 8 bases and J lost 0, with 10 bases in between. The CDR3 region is CASSGTPNTGELFF. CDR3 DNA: TGTGCCAGTTCCGGGACACCGAACACCGGGGAGCTGTTTTTT.

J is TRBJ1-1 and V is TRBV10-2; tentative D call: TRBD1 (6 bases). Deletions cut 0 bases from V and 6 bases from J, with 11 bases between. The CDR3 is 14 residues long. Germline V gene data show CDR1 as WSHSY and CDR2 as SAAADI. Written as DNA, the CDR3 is TGCGCCAGCAGTGAGTCTTGGGAGGGGGCTGAAGCTTTCTTT. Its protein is CASSESWEGAEAFF.

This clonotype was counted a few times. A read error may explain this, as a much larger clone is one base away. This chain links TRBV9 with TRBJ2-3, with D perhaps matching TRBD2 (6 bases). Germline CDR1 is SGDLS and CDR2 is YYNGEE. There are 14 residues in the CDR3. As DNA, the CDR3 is TGTGCCAGCGGAGGGGCAGTCAACACAGATACGCAGTGTTTT. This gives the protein CASGGAVNTDTQCF.

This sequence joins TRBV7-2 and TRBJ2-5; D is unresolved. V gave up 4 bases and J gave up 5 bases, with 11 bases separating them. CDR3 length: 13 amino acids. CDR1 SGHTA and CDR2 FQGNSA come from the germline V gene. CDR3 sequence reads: CASSSHPRETQYF. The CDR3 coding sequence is TGTGCCAGCAGCTCCCATCCCCGTGAGACCCAGTACTTC.

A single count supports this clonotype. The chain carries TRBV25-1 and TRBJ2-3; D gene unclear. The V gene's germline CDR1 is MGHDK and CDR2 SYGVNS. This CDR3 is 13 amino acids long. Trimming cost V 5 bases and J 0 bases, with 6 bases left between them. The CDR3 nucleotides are TGTGCCAGCAGTTCAAAGAGCACAGATACGCAGTATTTT. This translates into CASSSKSTDTQYF. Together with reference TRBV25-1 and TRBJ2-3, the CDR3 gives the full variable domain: EADIYQTPRYLVIGTGKKITLECSQTMGHDKMYWYQQDPGMELHLIHYSYGVNSTEKGDLSSESTVSRIRTEHFPLTLESARPSHTSQYLCASSSKSTDTQYFGPGTRLTVL.

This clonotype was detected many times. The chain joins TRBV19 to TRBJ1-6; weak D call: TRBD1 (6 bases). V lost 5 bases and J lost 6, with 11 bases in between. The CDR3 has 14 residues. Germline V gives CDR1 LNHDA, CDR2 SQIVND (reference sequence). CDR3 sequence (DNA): TGTGCCAGTAGTTTCGGGGGGGCTAATTCACCCCTCCACTTT. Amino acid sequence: CASSFGGANSPLHF.

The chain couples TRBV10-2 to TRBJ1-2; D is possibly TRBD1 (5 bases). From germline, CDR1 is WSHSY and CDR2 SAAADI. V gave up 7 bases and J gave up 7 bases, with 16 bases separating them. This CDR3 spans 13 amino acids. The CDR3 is CASNGGTDSGYTF. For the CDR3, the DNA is TGCGCCAGCAATGGGGGGACGGACTCTGGCTACACCTTC.

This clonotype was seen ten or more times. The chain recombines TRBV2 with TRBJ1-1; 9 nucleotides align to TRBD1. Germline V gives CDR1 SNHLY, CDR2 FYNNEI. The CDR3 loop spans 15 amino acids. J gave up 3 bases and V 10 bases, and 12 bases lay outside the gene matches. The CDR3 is CANPQGAKRDTEAFF. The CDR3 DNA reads TGTGCCAACCCACAGGGGGCGAAGAGGGACACTGAAGCTTTCTTT. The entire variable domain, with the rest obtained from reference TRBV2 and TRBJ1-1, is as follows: EPEVTQTPSHQVTQMGQEVILRCVPISNHLYFYWYRQILGQKVEFLVSFYNNEISEKSEIFDDQFSVERPDGSNFTLKIRSTKLEDSAMYFCANPQGAKRDTEAFFGQGTRLTVV.

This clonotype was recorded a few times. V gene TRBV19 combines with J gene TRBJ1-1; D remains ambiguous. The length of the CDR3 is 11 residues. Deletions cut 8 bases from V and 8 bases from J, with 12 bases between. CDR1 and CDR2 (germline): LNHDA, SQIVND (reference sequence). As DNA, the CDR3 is TGTGCCAGTTTTCGTAGAGCGGAAGCTTTCTTT. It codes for CASFRRAEAFF.

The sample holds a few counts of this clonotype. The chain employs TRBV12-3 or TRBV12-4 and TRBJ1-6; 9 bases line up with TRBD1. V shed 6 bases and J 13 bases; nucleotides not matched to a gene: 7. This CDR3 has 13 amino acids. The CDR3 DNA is TGTGCCAGCAGGGGACAGGGATGGTATCCCCTCCACTTT. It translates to CASRGQGWYPLHF.

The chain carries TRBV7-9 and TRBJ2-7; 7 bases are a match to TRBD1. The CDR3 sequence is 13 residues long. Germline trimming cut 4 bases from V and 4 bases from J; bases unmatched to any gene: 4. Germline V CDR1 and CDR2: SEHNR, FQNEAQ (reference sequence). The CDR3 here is CASSSTGVYEQYF. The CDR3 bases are TGTGCCAGCAGCTCCACAGGGGTGTACGAGCAGTACTTC.

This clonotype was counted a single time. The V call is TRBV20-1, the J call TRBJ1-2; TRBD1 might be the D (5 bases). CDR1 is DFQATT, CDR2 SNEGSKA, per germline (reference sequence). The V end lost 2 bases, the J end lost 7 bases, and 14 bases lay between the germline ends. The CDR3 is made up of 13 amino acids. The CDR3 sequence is CSARPLRGFGYTF. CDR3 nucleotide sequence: TGCAGTGCTAGACCACTGAGGGGTTTTGGCTACACCTTC.

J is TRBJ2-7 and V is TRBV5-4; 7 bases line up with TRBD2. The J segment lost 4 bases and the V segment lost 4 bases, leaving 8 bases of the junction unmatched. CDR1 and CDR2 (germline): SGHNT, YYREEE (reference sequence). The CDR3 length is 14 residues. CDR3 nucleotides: TGTGCCAGCAGCAGAGGGACTAATCAGTACGAGCAGTACTTC. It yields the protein CASSRGTNQYEQYF.